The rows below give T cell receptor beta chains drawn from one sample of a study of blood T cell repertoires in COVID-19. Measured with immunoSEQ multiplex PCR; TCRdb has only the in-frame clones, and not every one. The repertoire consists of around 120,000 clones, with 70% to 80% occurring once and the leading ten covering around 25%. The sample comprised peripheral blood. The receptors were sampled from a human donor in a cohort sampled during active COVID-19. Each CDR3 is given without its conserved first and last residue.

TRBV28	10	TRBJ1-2	ASSRQPYGYT
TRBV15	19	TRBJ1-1	ATSRGLLRGAGRRLVLEAF
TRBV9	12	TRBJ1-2	ASGGQGGDYGYT
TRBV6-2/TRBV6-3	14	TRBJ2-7	ASSYGESALSYEQY
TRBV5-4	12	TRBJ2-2	ASSVDSPTGELF
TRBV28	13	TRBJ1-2	ASSSEQGILLGYT
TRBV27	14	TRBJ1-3	ASSSTGGVMRNTIY
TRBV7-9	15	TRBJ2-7	ASSSPTSGSPSYEQY
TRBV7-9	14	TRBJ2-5	ASSSLAGGPQETQY
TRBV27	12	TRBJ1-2	ASSSLDGGGGYT
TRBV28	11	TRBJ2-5	ASNLGREETQY
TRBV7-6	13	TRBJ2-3	ASSAVAGGTDTQY
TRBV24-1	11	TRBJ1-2	ATSVPGSYGYT
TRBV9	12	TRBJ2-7	ASSLLMGAGEQY
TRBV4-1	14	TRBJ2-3	ASSQEGQGNTDTQY
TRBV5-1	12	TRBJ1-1	ASSLSQGNTEAF
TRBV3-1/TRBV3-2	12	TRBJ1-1	ASTPGLENTEAF
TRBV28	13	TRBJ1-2	ASSTRGQRHYGYT
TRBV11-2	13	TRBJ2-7	ASSFMGTSGSEQY
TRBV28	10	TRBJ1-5	ASSGPGRAQH
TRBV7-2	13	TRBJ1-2	ASSLEWAGGRGYT
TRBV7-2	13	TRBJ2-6	ASSSRGAGANVLT
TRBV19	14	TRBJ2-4	ASSIDSARRENIQY
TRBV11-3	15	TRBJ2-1	ASSLSFLTSGSDEQF
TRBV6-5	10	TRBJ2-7	ASSQNSYEQY
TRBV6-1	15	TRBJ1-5	ASSEAEYTYSNQPQH
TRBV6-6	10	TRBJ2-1	ASTIRGGEQF
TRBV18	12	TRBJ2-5	ASSGGFVEETQY
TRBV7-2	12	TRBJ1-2	ASSPNRDSDGYT
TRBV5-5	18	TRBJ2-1	ASSLVLGVRKPSSYNEQF
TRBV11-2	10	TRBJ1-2	ASSTPGGGYT
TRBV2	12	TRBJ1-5	ASNLGGDNQPQH
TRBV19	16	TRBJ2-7	ASSPRSWAGEASYEQY
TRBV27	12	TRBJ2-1	ASSLYSEDNEQF
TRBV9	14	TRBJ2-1	ASSLESGSLYNEQF
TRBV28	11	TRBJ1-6	ASRPGIRDPLH
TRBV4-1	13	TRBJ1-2	ASSPTNRGGYGYT
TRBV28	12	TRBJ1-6	ASSLEMRNSPLH
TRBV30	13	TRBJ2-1	AWVPSGGVWNEQF
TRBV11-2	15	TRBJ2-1	ASSSWGSGASFNEQF
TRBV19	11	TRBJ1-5	ASTHRSNQPQH
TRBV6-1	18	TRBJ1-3	ASSELAQLVGRSSGNTIY
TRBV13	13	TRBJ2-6	ASSLLNSGANVLT
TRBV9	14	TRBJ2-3	ASSASTSGGTDTQY
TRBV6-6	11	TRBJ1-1	ASSNPRNTEAF
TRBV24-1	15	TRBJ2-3	ATSDPTSGGAPDTQY
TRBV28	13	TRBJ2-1	ASSSFRRGYNEQF